The 10 T cell receptor beta chains reported below all come from one sample, sequenced in a study of T-cell reconstitution after alpha-beta-depleted transplantation in children. For TCRbeta, the library was prepared with unique molecular identifiers. TCRdb reprocessed the PCR reads with MiXCR, giving one entry per CDR3 protein. Among approximately 83,000 distinct CDR3 sequences, 8% to 9% were seen once, and the ten largest hold approximately 6.6%. Sequencing was performed on PBMCs from the stem cell graft donor, taken from the stem cell graft. The receptors here all came from a human donor who donated a stem cell graft to a child with congenital amegakaryocytic thrombocytopenia.

This clonotype was recorded at least ten times. The junction departs from the called germline gene at one end, perhaps through a read error. The rearrangement joins TRBV7-2 to TRBJ2-5; TRBD2 aligns across 8 bases. The CDR3 is 13 residues long. CDR1 and CDR2 from the germline V gene are SGHTA and FQGNSA. This chain's CDR3 is CASSLAGSGGHRF. CDR3 nucleotides: TGTGCCAGCAGCTTAGCGGGAAGCGGGGGCCACCGCTTC.

A note on this clonotype: With a much larger clone just one base away, this may be a read error. The chain couples TRBV20-1 to TRBJ2-4; 9 bases align to TRBD2. Germline lookup yields CDR1 DFQATT and CDR2 SNEGSKA (reference sequence). The CDR3 sequence is 16 residues long. The DNA of the CDR3 is TGCAGTGCAGCCCCTCCGGGGGGACTAGCCAAAAACAGTCAGTACTTC. This codes for CSAAPPGGLAKNSQYF.

This clonotype was detected once. V is TRBV7-2 and J is TRBJ2-1; the D gene is possibly TRBD2 (6 bases). The V gene lost 4 bases and the J gene lost 7 bases, with 14 bases spanning the gap. Looked up from germline, CDR1 is SGHTA and CDR2 is FQGNSA. This CDR3 contains 14 residues. The chain's CDR3 is CASSSSSGMNEQFF. Here the CDR3 DNA reads TGTGCCAGCAGCTCGAGTAGCGGTATGAATGAGCAGTTCTTC. Full variable domain (remainder filled in from reference TRBV7-2 and TRBJ2-1): GAGVSQSPSNKVTEKGKDVELRCDPISGHTALYWYRQSLGQGLEFLIYFQGNSAPDKSGLPSDRFSAERTGGSVSTLTIQRTQQEDSAVYLCASSSSSGMNEQFFGPGTRLTVL.

A note on this clonotype: This clone may be a read error of a much larger clone one base away. The rearrangement uses TRBV5-1 and TRBJ2-1; 9 bases agree with TRBD2. The germline CDR1 and CDR2 sequences are SGHRS and YFSETQ. The CDR3 extends over 15 amino acids. The CDR3 DNA reads TGCGCCAGCAGTAACCTAGCGGGACCCTACAATGAGCGGTTCTTC. It codes for CASSNLAGPYNERFF.

There are many counts of this clonotype. This chain joins TRBV14 and TRBJ2-7; D unresolved. The length of the CDR3 is 14 residues. Trimming left V 4 bases short and J 3 bases short, with 13 bases between. The germline V gene encodes CDR1 SGHDN and CDR2 FVKESK. CDR3 sequence reads: CASSRTDGFYEQYF. CDR3 sequence (DNA): TGTGCCAGCAGCCGAACCGACGGATTCTACGAGCAGTACTTC.

This clonotype was observed at least ten times. V is TRBV12-3 or TRBV12-4 and J is TRBJ2-1, with a weak D call TRBD2 (5 bases). Trimming took off 7 bases at V and 2 bases at J, with 9 bases between the two ends. The CDR3 consists of 13 residues. The DNA for the CDR3 is TGTGCCAGCAATCCGGGGACCTACAATGAGCAGTTCTTC. The encoded protein is CASNPGTYNEQFF.

This clonotype was counted ten times or more. The chain has TRBV12-3 or TRBV12-4 and TRBJ1-4; 9 bases agree with TRBD1. The CDR3 runs 18 residues. The V segment lost 3 bases and the J segment 0 bases; nucleotides outside the gene matches: 8. The CDR3, as DNA: TGTGCCAGCAGTTTTAAGACAGGGGGGGCGGCAACTAATGAAAAACTGTTTTTT. Translation: CASSFKTGGAATNEKLFF.

Remarks on this clonotype: A much larger clone differs by one base, so this may be a read error. The CDR3 loop is CANSVDPGSLGNQPQHF. Written as DNA, the CDR3 is TGTGCCAACAGCGTGGATCCAGGGTCCTTGGGCAATCAGCCCCAGCATTTT. The chain links TRBV5-5 to TRBJ1-5, with D maybe TRBD1 (5 bases). This CDR3 has 17 amino acids. CDR1 and CDR2 (germline): SGHKS, YYEKEE (reference sequence). Variable domain in full (rest from reference TRBV5-5 and TRBJ1-5): DAGVTQSPTHLIKTRGQQVTLRCSPISGHKSVSWYQQVLGQGPQFIFQYYEKEERGRGNFPDRFSARQFPNYSSELNVNALLLGDSALYLCANSVDPGSLGNQPQHFGDGTRLSIL.

This clonotype appeared many times. The V and J genes are TRBV7-2 and TRBJ1-5; D remains ambiguous. Trimming removed 0 bases from V and 7 bases from J, with 10 bases in between. CDR1 SGHTA and CDR2 FQGNSA come from the germline V gene. This CDR3 has 14 residues. The CDR3 protein is CASSLAGFGQPQHF. The CDR3 DNA sequence: TGTGCCAGCAGCTTAGCAGGGTTTGGCCAGCCCCAGCATTTT.

Ten or more counts support this clonotype. J is TRBJ2-7 and V is TRBV12-3 or TRBV12-4; D gene unclear. V was clipped by 3 bases and J by 6 bases, with 9 bases between them. The CDR3 has 12 amino acids. CDR3 protein: CASSFREGEQYF. The CDR3 region has the DNA TGTGCCAGCAGTTTCCGAGAAGGCGAGCAGTACTTC.